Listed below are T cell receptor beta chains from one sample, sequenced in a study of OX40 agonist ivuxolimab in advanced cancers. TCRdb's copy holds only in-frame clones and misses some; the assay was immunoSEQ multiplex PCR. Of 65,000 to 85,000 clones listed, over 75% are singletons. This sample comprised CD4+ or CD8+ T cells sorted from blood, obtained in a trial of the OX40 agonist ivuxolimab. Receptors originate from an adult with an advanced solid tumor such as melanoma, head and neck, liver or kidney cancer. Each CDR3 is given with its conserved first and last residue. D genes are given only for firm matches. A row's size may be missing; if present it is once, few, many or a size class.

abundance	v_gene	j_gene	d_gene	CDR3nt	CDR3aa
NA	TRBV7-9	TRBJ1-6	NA	TGTGCCAGCAGCCCCATCCCCAGTCCCCCGCTGCATAATTCACCCCTCCACTTT	CASSPIPSPPLHNSPLHF
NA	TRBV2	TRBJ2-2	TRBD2	TGTGCCAGCAGGGCGACACCGGGACTAGTTTCCGGGGAGCTGTTTTTT	CASRATPGLVSGELFF
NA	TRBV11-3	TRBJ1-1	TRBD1	TGTGCCAGCAGCCCAGGGGACAGGGGAGGCACTGAAGCTTTCTTT	CASSPGDRGGTEAFF
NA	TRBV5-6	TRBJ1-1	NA	TGTGCCAGCAGCCTCGGACTGATGAACACTGAAGCTTTCTTT	CASSLGLMNTEAFF
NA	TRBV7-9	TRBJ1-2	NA	TGTGCCGGCGGTTCTAACTATGGCTACACCTTC	CAGGSNYGYTF
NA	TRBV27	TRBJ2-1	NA	TGTGCCAGCAGTTCTCTAGGGGGCTCCTACAATGAGCAGTTCTTC	CASSSLGGSYNEQFF
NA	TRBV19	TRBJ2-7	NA	TGTGCCACCCAGACCCGGGACGGGGCCTACGAGCAGTACTTC	CATQTRDGAYEQYF
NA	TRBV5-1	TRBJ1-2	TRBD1	TGCGCCAGCAGCTTAGGGACAGGATCTCCTAACTATGGCTACACCTTC	CASSLGTGSPNYGYTF
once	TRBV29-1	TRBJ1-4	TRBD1	TGCAGCGGACAGGGACCGAATGAAAAACTGTTTTTT	CSGQGPNEKLFF
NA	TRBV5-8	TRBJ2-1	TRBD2	TGTGCCAGCAGCTCCGGCGGGGGGGCCGGCATGCAAGAGCAGTTCTTC	CASSSGGGAGMQEQFF
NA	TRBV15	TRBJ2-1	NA	TGTGCCACCGAGCAGGGCCGAGGGTACAATGAGCAGTTCTTC	CATEQGRGYNEQFF
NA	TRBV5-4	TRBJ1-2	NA	TGTGCCAGCAGCTTGCCAGGTACCCGGTTAGCCTATGGCTACACCTTC	CASSLPGTRLAYGYTF
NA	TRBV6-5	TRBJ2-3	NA	TGTGCCAGCAGTGGAAACACAGATACGCAGTATTTT	CASSGNTDTQYF
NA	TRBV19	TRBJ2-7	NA	TGTGCCAGTAGTGCGTGGGACACTACAACCCACGAGCAGTACTTC	CASSAWDTTTHEQYF
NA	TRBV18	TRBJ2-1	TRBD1	TGTGCCAGCTCACTTGGACAGGGGAGTACAGAGCAGTTCTTC	CASSLGQGSTEQFF
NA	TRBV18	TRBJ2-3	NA	TGTGCCAGCTCAGGACAGTCGACTAGCACAGATACGCAGTATTTT	CASSGQSTSTDTQYF
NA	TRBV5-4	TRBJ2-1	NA	TGTGCCAGCAGCTTGGAGTGGAATGAGCAGTTCTTC	CASSLEWNEQFF